This T cell receptor beta chain was sequenced in a study of shared clonotypes between healthy human individuals. Profiled with immunoSEQ multiplex PCR; TCRdb holds only in-frame clones, not every one. Seen here are under 2,500,000 clones, about 94% observed once, and the top ten hold approximately 0.13%. A split of CD4+ cells into CD45RA+ naive and CD45RA-negative memory subsets was performed. The TCR sequence derives from a man aged 18 to 29 in good health. The sequenced material came from naive CD4+ T cells sorted from blood. As to subset: CD45RA+ positively selected.

CDR3 sequence (DNA): TGCGCCAGCAGCCCCGGGACTAGATCGTCCGTAATCAATGAGCAGTTCTTC. This codes for CASSPGTRSSVINEQFF. The rearrangement joins TRBV5-1 to TRBJ2-1, with TRBD2 matching 8 bases. The V and J ends lost 4 bases and 6 bases, in that order; junction bases with no gene match: 15. The CDR3 runs 17 residues. The germline V gene encodes CDR1 SGHRS and CDR2 YFSETQ.